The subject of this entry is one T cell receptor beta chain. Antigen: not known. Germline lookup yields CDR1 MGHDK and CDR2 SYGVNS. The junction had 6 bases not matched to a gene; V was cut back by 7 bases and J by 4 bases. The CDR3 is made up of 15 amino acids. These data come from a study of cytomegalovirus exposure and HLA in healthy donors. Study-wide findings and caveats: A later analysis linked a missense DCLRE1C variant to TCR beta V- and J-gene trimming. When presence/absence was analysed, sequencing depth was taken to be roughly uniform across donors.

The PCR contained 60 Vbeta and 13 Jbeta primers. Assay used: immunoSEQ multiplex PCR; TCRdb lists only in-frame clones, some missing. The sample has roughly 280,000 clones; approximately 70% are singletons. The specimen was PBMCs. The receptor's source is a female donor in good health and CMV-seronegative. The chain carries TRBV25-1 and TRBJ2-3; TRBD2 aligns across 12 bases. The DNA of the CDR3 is TGTGCCAGCACGGCCGGGACTAGCGGGTCAGATACGCAGTATTTT. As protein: CASTAGTSGSDTQYF.